Listed below are T cell receptor beta chains from one sample, sequenced in a study of shared clonotypes between healthy human individuals. TCRdb's copy holds only in-frame clones and misses some; the assay was immunoSEQ multiplex PCR. The table has about 1,500,000 clones, over 95% seen once. The material sequenced was naive CD4+ T cells sorted from blood. These receptors came from a man aged 30 to 45 in good health. The CDR3 runs from the conserved cysteine through the conserved F or W. A D gene is named only where the DNA matches it firmly. The size field is filled for only some rows; it gives once, few, many or a size class.

d_call,v_call,clone_size,j_call,cdr3_aa,cdr3_nt
NA,TRBV18,NA,TRBJ2-5,CASSPNTGEEETQYF,TGTGCCAGCTCACCAAACACAGGGGAGGAAGAGACCCAGTACTTC
NA,TRBV4-3,NA,TRBJ2-1,CASSQDKHNEQFF,TGCGCCAGCAGCCAAGATAAACACAATGAGCAGTTCTTC
NA,TRBV29-1,NA,TRBJ2-7,CSVEGDSYEQYF,TGCAGCGTTGAAGGGGATTCCTACGAGCAGTACTTC
NA,TRBV5-5,NA,TRBJ2-5,CASSLEFRGRSQETQYF,TGTGCCAGCAGCTTGGAATTCAGGGGCCGATCCCAAGAGACCCAGTACTTC
NA,TRBV2,NA,TRBJ2-3,CASMGAASTDTQYF,TGTGCCAGCATGGGGGCGGCCTCCACAGATACGCAGTATTTT
TRBD1,TRBV29-1,NA,TRBJ1-1,CSVVGGGQGRTEAFF,TGCAGCGTTGTGGGAGGGGGACAGGGCCGGACTGAAGCTTTCTTT
TRBD1,TRBV7-2,NA,TRBJ2-2,CASSLVWGQGGGELFF,TGTGCCAGCAGCTTAGTTTGGGGACAGGGAGGCGGGGAGCTGTTTTTT
NA,TRBV7-2,NA,TRBJ2-7,CASSRTPNYEQYF,TGTGCCAGCAGCAGGACGCCAAACTACGAGCAGTACTTC
NA,TRBV27,NA,TRBJ2-2,CASRIRAGVNTGELFF,TGTGCCAGCAGGATCAGGGCAGGGGTGAACACCGGGGAGCTGTTTTTT
NA,TRBV28,NA,TRBJ2-7,CASRGSTPGYEQYF,TGTGCCAGCAGGGGGTCGACTCCGGGTTACGAGCAGTACTTC
TRBD1,TRBV5-7,once,TRBJ2-7,CASSLRRQGYEQYF,TGTGCCAGCAGCTTGCGGAGACAGGGCTACGAGCAGTACTTC
NA,TRBV28,NA,TRBJ1-1,CAIQMNTEAFF,TGTGCCATCCAGATGAACACTGAAGCTTTCTTT
TRBD2,TRBV7-2,NA,TRBJ2-1,CASSFLASGRHEQFF,TGTGCCAGCAGCTTTCTGGCTAGCGGGCGACATGAGCAGTTCTTC
TRBD1,TRBV2,NA,TRBJ1-5,CASRVDRGSNQPQHF,TGTGCCAGCAGGGTTGACAGGGGAAGCAATCAGCCCCAGCATTTT
NA,TRBV5-5,NA,TRBJ1-5,CASSLVGVGQPQHF,TGTGCCAGCAGCTTGGTAGGGGTTGGGCAGCCCCAGCATTTT
NA,TRBV5-4,NA,TRBJ2-1,CASKVRTQRDEQFF,TGTGCCAGCAAGGTTCGGACCCAACGCGATGAGCAGTTCTTC
NA,TRBV14,NA,TRBJ2-5,CASSLGPGGTQYF,TGTGCCAGCAGCCTCGGACCGGGTGGGACCCAGTACTTC
NA,TRBV16,NA,TRBJ2-7,CASSQAGYEQYF,TGTGCCAGCAGCCAAGCAGGCTACGAGCAGTACTTC
NA,TRBV18,once,TRBJ1-5,CASSPVETWSNQPQHF,TGTGCCAGCTCACCAGTGGAGACTTGGAGCAATCAGCCCCAGCATTTT
TRBD1,TRBV10-1,NA,TRBJ2-3,CASSPDRGGRTDTQYF,TGCGCCAGCAGTCCGGACAGGGGGGGACGCACAGATACGCAGTATTTT
NA,TRBV5-4,NA,TRBJ2-5,CASSLERAQETQYF,TGTGCCAGCAGCCTCGAACGGGCACAAGAGACCCAGTACTTC
NA,TRBV27,NA,TRBJ1-1,CASSPEWWSTEAFF,TGTGCCAGCAGTCCGGAGTGGTGGAGCACTGAAGCTTTCTTT
TRBD2,TRBV28,NA,TRBJ2-7,CASSSPWEGLYEQYF,TGTGCCAGCAGTTCCCCGTGGGAGGGCCTCTACGAGCAGTACTTC
TRBD1,TRBV28,NA,TRBJ1-4,CASSRRAGGSEKLFF,TGTGCCAGCAGTCGAAGAGCAGGGGGTTCCGAAAAACTGTTTTTT
TRBD1,TRBV5-6,NA,TRBJ1-1,CASSKPPTRQGNTEAFF,TGTGCCAGCAGCAAGCCACCCACGCGACAGGGGAACACTGAAGCTTTCTTT
TRBD1,TRBV7-6,NA,TRBJ2-7,CASSQRTGGKAYEQYF,TGTGCCAGCAGCCAGCGGACAGGGGGGAAAGCCTACGAGCAGTACTTC
NA,TRBV18,NA,TRBJ2-7,CASSPTIKISSYEQYF,TGTGCCAGCTCACCGACAATCAAAATCAGCTCCTACGAGCAGTACTTC
NA,TRBV7-8,NA,TRBJ2-7,CASSLGGDAYEQYF,TGTGCCAGCAGCTTAGGTGGAGATGCCTACGAGCAGTACTTC
NA,TRBV20-1,NA,TRBJ1-1,CSGSIKGEAFF,TGCAGTGGCTCGATAAAGGGTGAAGCTTTCTTT
NA,TRBV6-1,NA,TRBJ1-2,CASSERLHSTFNYGYTF,TGTGCCAGCAGTGAGCGTCTACATTCCACCTTTAACTATGGCTACACCTTC
TRBD2,TRBV5-1,once,TRBJ2-1,CASSLEDGLAVNEQFF,TGCGCCAGCAGCTTAGAGGATGGACTAGCCGTCAATGAGCAGTTCTTC
TRBD1,TRBV6-1,NA,TRBJ1-4,CASSAPRDRQEKLFF,TGTGCCAGCAGTGCCCCCCGGGACAGACAGGAAAAACTGTTTTTT
NA,TRBV19,NA,TRBJ1-1,CATQTGPRTFF,TGTGCCACCCAAACAGGGCCTAGGACTTTCTTT
NA,TRBV7-9,once,TRBJ2-5,CASSLSPETQYF,TGTGCCAGCAGCTTAAGTCCGGAGACCCAGTACTTC
TRBD2,TRBV5-4,NA,TRBJ2-7,CASSLETSAYEQYF,TGTGCCAGCAGCTTGGAAACTAGCGCGTACGAGCAGTACTTC
NA,TRBV28,NA,TRBJ1-1,CASSVSRGKYTEAFF,TGTGCCAGCAGCGTCTCAAGGGGGAAGTACACTGAAGCTTTCTTT
NA,TRBV2,NA,TRBJ1-1,CASTRNEGTGEAFF,TGTGCCAGCACCCGAAACGAGGGCACGGGTGAAGCTTTCTTT
NA,TRBV5-1,NA,TRBJ2-7,CASSWGTEIYEQYF,TGCGCCAGCAGCTGGGGGACGGAAATCTACGAGCAGTACTTC
NA,TRBV19,NA,TRBJ1-2,CASSIRENYGYTF,TGTGCCAGTAGTATCAGGGAGAACTATGGCTACACCTTC
TRBD1,TRBV19,NA,TRBJ1-2,CASSMDRGENGYTF,TGTGCCAGTAGTATGGACAGGGGGGAGAATGGCTACACCTTC
NA,TRBV30,NA,TRBJ2-5,CAWSVLSRETQYF,TGTGCCTGGAGTGTACTTAGCCGGGAGACCCAGTACTTC
NA,TRBV9,NA,TRBJ2-3,CASSVTWAEDTQYF,TGTGCCAGCAGCGTCACCTGGGCAGAAGATACGCAGTATTTT
TRBD2,TRBV18,NA,TRBJ2-1,CASSPPSGSFFVRQFF,TGTGCCAGCTCACCACCCAGCGGGAGTTTCTTCGTTCGGCAGTTCTTC
NA,TRBV11-2,NA,TRBJ1-2,CASSLNRVIDGYTF,TGTGCCAGCAGCTTAAACAGGGTAATTGATGGCTACACCTTC
NA,TRBV29-1,NA,TRBJ2-7,CSVEDRRGGNPYF,TGCAGCGTTGAAGACCGAAGGGGGGGAAATCCGTACTTC
TRBD1,TRBV5-6,NA,TRBJ1-2,CASSLPGVSGGFGYTF,TGTGCCAGCAGCTTGCCGGGTGTATCAGGGGGCTTTGGCTACACCTTC
NA,TRBV18,NA,TRBJ2-5,CASSPRTAQETQYF,TGTGCCAGCTCACCACGGACGGCCCAAGAGACCCAGTACTTC
TRBD1,TRBV7-2,once,TRBJ2-7,CASSLSGQGSSEQYF,TGTGCCAGCAGCTTATCAGGACAGGGATCTAGCGAGCAGTACTTC
TRBD1,TRBV28,NA,TRBJ2-7,CASSFLRTGNHEQYF,TGTGCCAGCAGTTTTCTCCGGACAGGGAACCACGAGCAGTACTTC
NA,TRBV5-1,NA,TRBJ2-7,CASSPLETAEQYF,TGCGCCAGCAGCCCCCTGGAGACTGCCGAGCAGTACTTC
TRBD2,TRBV2,NA,TRBJ2-7,CASSELGLAGGRQYF,TGTGCCAGCAGTGAATTGGGACTAGCGGGAGGGAGGCAGTACTTC
TRBD1,TRBV28,NA,TRBJ2-2,CASSSPGQGILNTGELFF,TGTGCCAGCAGTTCCCCGGGACAGGGCATCCTGAACACCGGGGAGCTGTTTTTT
TRBD2,TRBV9,NA,TRBJ2-3,CASSAEGLAVRGSTDTQYF,TGTGCCAGCAGCGCGGAGGGACTAGCGGTGCGGGGTAGCACAGATACGCAGTATTTT
NA,TRBV5-5,NA,TRBJ1-4,CASSLLIPAWELFF,TGTGCCAGCAGCCTCCTGATCCCCGCCTGGGAACTGTTTTTT
NA,TRBV6-5,NA,TRBJ2-5,CASSYAGETQYF,TGTGCCAGCAGTTACGCCGGGGAGACCCAGTACTTC